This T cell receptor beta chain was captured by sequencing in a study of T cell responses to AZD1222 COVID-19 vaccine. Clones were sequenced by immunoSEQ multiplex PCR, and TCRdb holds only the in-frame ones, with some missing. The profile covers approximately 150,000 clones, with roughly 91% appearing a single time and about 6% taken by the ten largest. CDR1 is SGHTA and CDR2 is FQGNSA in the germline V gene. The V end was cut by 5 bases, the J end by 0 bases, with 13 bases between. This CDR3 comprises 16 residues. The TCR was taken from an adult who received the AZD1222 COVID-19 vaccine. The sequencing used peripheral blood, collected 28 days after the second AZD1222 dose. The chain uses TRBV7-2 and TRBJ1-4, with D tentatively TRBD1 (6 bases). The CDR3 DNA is TGTGCCAGCAGCCCAGGGCAGGGGACAACTAATGAAAAACTGTTTTTT. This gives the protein CASSPGQGTTNEKLFF.